Listed below are T cell receptor beta chains from one sample, sequenced in a study of cytomegalovirus exposure and HLA in healthy donors. Produced via immunoSEQ multiplex PCR; TCRdb's table is partial and in-frame only. The sample shows about 150,000 clones, and around 1.5% sits with its ten largest clones. Material for sequencing was PBMCs. Every receptor here comes from a woman in her 50s in good health and CMV-seronegative. The CDR3 runs from the conserved cysteine through the conserved F or W. The order of the fields is J gene, D gene, V gene, CDR3 protein. D genes are given only for firm matches.

>TRBJ2-2|.|TRBV7-3
CASSFLTGGRNTGELFF
>TRBJ1-5|TRBD1|TRBV28
CASSPDRVHGSQPQHF
>TRBJ2-1|.|TRBV30
CAWRGFSGYNEQFF
>TRBJ1-5|.|TRBV7-9
CASSPPGRESNQPQHF
>TRBJ2-7|TRBD2|TRBV25-1
CASSGILAGEIYEQYF
>TRBJ1-5|.|TRBV4-1
CASSRDGNQPQHF
>TRBJ2-5|.|TRBV15
CATSSGAFQETQYF
>TRBJ1-2|.|TRBV5-1
CASSLASVNYGYTF
>TRBJ1-2|TRBD1|TRBV9
CASSVVAGGSHGYTF
>TRBJ2-1|.|TRBV5-1
CASSLGGEQFF
>TRBJ2-7|.|TRBV18
CASSPIGSIPYEQYF
>TRBJ1-1|TRBD1|TRBV27
CASSLQGANTEAFF
>TRBJ1-1|TRBD1|TRBV7-9
CASSLAGQGRNTEAFF
>TRBJ2-5|TRBD1|TRBV7-8
CASSWNPGQQETQYF
>TRBJ2-3|.|TRBV5-1
CASSLVSGSIETQYF
>TRBJ1-3|.|TRBV28
CASSLTGRSGNTIYF
>TRBJ1-2|.|TRBV18
CASSQTGEANYGYTF
>TRBJ2-7|TRBD2|TRBV28
CASSSSSGLEVHYEQYF
>TRBJ1-3|.|TRBV4-2
CASSQDEAESGNTIYF
>TRBJ2-3|.|TRBV7-2
CASSLAYLAGTDTQYF
>TRBJ2-6|.|TRBV12-5
CASGSPSGANVLTF
>TRBJ2-2|TRBD2|TRBV7-3
CASSLSSGSSGGELFF
>TRBJ2-7|TRBD1|TRBV7-2
CASTGGIEQYF
>TRBJ1-2|.|TRBV7-3
CASSLGQYYGYTF
>TRBJ2-7|.|TRBV6-1
CASSERISGGQYF
>TRBJ2-3|.|TRBV6-5
CASSSPGTDTQYF
>TRBJ2-1|.|TRBV6-5
CASSYRGQGTHNEQFF
>TRBJ1-2|TRBD1|TRBV30
CAWSPTGSYGYTF
>TRBJ1-1|.|TRBV29-1
CSPGPGTEAFF
>TRBJ2-1|TRBD1|TRBV6-5
CASSYSTTGVNEQFF
>TRBJ2-2|.|TRBV9
CASSTRQVTGELFF
>TRBJ1-1|TRBD1|TRBV30
CAQQGATEAFF
>TRBJ1-1|.|TRBV5-1
CASSLVVAGETEAFF
>TRBJ1-4|.|TRBV28
CASSSTTALAVNEKLFF
>TRBJ1-4|.|TRBV9
CASSPRQTSYEKLFF
>TRBJ2-1|TRBD2|TRBV18
CASSPGIAGDNEQFF
>TRBJ2-7|TRBD1|TRBV30
CAWSVGQGDYEQYF
>TRBJ2-4|.|TRBV5-6
CASSLGPNIQYF
>TRBJ1-4|.|TRBV5-3
CADSSGGIQTNEKLFF
>TRBJ1-1|.|TRBV28
CASSSGNTEAFF
>TRBJ1-5|TRBD1|TRBV19
CASMQGAGNQPQHF
>TRBJ2-2|TRBD2|TRBV7-2
CASSRTSGQNTGELFF
>TRBJ1-2|TRBD1|TRBV5-1
CASSHLGGGLGYTF
>TRBJ2-7|TRBD2|TRBV19
CASSMTSDAYEQYF
>TRBJ1-2|TRBD1|TRBV6-1
CASSEAGTGGRPGGYTF
>TRBJ2-4|.|TRBV5-6
CASSWGRVGNIQYF
>TRBJ1-3|.|TRBV19
CASTSLSGNTIYF
>TRBJ2-5|TRBD2|TRBV6-1
CASTSTSGDQETQYF
>TRBJ1-1|.|TRBV10-1
CASSGPLRELGTEAFF
>TRBJ1-1|.|TRBV5-1
CASRAWEGTEAFF